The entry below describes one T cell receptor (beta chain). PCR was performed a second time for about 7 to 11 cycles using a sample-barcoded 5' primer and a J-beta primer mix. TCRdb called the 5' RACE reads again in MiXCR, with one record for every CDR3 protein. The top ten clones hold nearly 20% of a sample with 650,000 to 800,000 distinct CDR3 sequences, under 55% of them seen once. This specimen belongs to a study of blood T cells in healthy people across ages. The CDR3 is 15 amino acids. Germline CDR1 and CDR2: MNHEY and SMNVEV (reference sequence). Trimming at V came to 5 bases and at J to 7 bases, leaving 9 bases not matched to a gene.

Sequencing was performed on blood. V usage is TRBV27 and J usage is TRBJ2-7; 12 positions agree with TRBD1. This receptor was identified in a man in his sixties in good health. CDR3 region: CASSMGQGAYNEQYF. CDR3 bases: TGTGCCAGCAGTATGGGACAGGGGGCCTACAATGAGCAGTACTTC.